The source of this TCR beta chain is a study of human T cells and chemical hapten exposure. V trimming: 6 bases; J trimming: 2 bases; junction bases outside the gene matches: 11. This CDR3 comprises 15 residues. Germline assignment: CDR1 DFQATT and CDR2 SNEGSKA (reference sequence). This clonotype appeared a few times. TCRdb independently ran MiXCR on the RACE reads; one entry per CDR3 protein. The repertoire has about 380,000 distinct CDR3 sequences, 4% to 5.5% of them found once; the top ten carry approximately 2.3%. Time point described: patch test 1, 2 weeks after DPC sensitization. Treatment: therapeutic diphenylcyclopropenone sensitization with weekly scalp DPC. Total RNA was extracted from unfractionated whole blood.

Specimen: whole blood, collected in connection with sensitization to the hapten diphenylcyclopropenone (DPC). The origin of this receptor is a woman aged 50 to 60 with alopecia areata. Some clones in this sample may be carry-over from other donors' samples. This rearrangement joins TRBV20-1 to TRBJ2-3; 7 bases match TRBD1. In nucleotides, the CDR3 is TGCAGTGCCCCTGAGCCGGACAGGCCCACAGATACGCAGTATTTT. This translates into CSAPEPDRPTDTQYF.